This TCR beta chain was profiled in a study of cytomegalovirus exposure and HLA in healthy donors (dated by TCRdb to about 2017). Looking at the study overall: An earlier analysis of several hundred of the donors reported approximately 300 Gb of sequence data and 95 million to 140 million unique TCR beta sequences obtained from about 170 million T cells. Donor age, sex, ethnicity and CMV serostatus were compiled alongside the repertoire data. Among the approximately 400 genotyped donors, 75% to 90% belonged to the genetic ancestry cluster associated with self-reported Caucasian donors. Typing coverage differed by locus: A, B, C, DRB1 and DQB1 were typed in roughly 620-630 donors, DQA1 in 500 to 550, DPA1 in 600 to 610, and DPB1 in 450 to 490. The T cell repertoires of under 700 subjects were profiled by immunosequencing and related to cytomegalovirus serostatus. To predict cytomegalovirus infection status, the study brought together high-throughput TCR immunosequencing, statistical association of individual TCRs with disease status, and machine learning. About 320 gigabases of sequencing data and 70 million to 85 million unique TCR sequences were included in an early release covering several hundred HLA-typed donors. Class I and class II HLA loci were covered by the typing at four-digit resolution. All discovery cohort repertoires had been generated using a single sequencing platform. Among almost 400 genotyped donors of the cohort, an average of 235,054 unique TCR beta nucleotide sequences were sequenced per donor, around a sixth of them non-productive. A separate validation cohort of 100 to 150 different subjects was used in addition to the approximately 610-subject first cohort. To study patterns of TCR occurrence, a later analysis re-analyzed previously published TCR beta repertoires from 500 to 850 donors and added high-resolution HLA genotyping. Rather than using new phenotypic data, the later analysis identified candidate immune exposures from TCR beta sequences and from how often those sequences occurred across donors. In an earlier analysis of 587 of the donors, high-throughput TCR beta sequencing was used to judge whether each TCR beta V gene segment behaved as functional or pseudogenic. A few DR-DQ haplotypes were handled as single units for association and clustering because linkage in the cohort was strong. A later genetic analysis used genome-wide SNP genotypes for about three fifths of the roughly 700 donors, treating that subset as a discovery cohort. The aim of the study was to test whether cataloging public T cell receptors could identify signatures of past pathogen exposure.

Libraries were built with the immunoSEQ multiplex PCR assay. A mixture of 60 forward primers for TCR Vbeta segments and 13 reverse primers for TCR Jbeta segments was used in the multiplex PCR. A multiplex PCR assay on genomic DNA amplified the CDR3 region of rearranged TCR beta genes. The Illumina HiSeq System was used to sequence the amplified TCR beta libraries as 87-base-pair reads. Per the authors' processing: A later analysis tallied around 82 million unique TCR beta chains across the 610 or so repertoires, and around 9.9 million of those chains were shared by two or more donors. Raw reads were error-corrected and collapsed into unique sequences by a nearest-neighbor algorithm in which closely related sequences were merged to remove PCR and sequencing errors. CDR3 sequences were aligned to IMGT reference sequences to assign V, D and J gene segments. For a sequence to be retained, at least a six-nucleotide match to both a V gene segment and a J gene segment was required. Rearrangements were classified as productive when the CDR3 lacked stop codons and remained in frame with V and J, and all other rearrangements were classified as non-productive. CDR3 was defined according to IMGT convention as the region running from the second conserved V-encoded cysteine to the conserved J-encoded phenylalanine. The earlier analysis of more than 450 of the donors excluded sequences that lacked an unambiguous match to a single V gene segment. In an earlier analysis of several hundred of the donors, V segments were called functional above 56.7% productive rearrangements and were called segregating when the between-donor standard deviation exceeded 5%. A statistical classification framework was built for diagnosing cytomegalovirus status from the catalog of TCR beta chain sequences. V and J gene assignment, in a later analysis, came from comparing TCR nucleotide sequences with IMGT/GENE-DB human TR gene sequences. Using the TCRdist pipeline, a later analysis assigned CDR3 sequences along with most-parsimonious VDJ recombination scenarios. In a later analysis, each TCR beta chain was defined by its CDR3 amino acid sequence together with its V-gene family, and reads without a unique V-gene family were excluded. As a way to deal with suspected cross-contamination and a sequencing artifact, a later analysis dropped approximately 570 nucleotide sequences that were highly shared and had low generation probability. In a later analysis, a clonal expansion index was calculated for each public chain from normalized within-repertoire ranks of inferred template counts. Generation probabilities in a later analysis came from a VDJ recombination model fitted to out-of-frame rearrangements, and those results were checked against IGoR. Hypergeometric tests were used in a later analysis to score TCR-TCR, TCR-HLA and TCR-CMV co-occurrence, with a repertoire-size bias correction applied to the TCR pairs. In a later analysis, false discovery rates were estimated by permuting HLA or CMV assignments 20 times. In a later analysis, co-occurring TCRs were grouped with DBSCAN, and TCRdist sequence similarity was added when clustering was performed within HLA-allele-positive subsets. For co-occurrence clustering, repertoires with fewer than 30,000 or more than 120,000 public chains were excluded, along with roughly 5 repertoires with anomalous nucleotide sharing. TCRdb provides this immuneACCESS table in a form limited to in-frame rearrangements. Some clones are lacking; in checked studies, under half of them reflect an unresolved V gene, and why the rest are absent is not known. Clone size and V and J calls were adopted from that table, with D and trimming inferred from the DNA. Present in this sample are about 160,000 clones, approximately 80% of which were seen just once. Roughly 6.3% of the sample lies in the top ten.

CDR1 and CDR2 were assigned from the germline V gene (reference sequence) as SEHNR and FQNEAQ. The CDR3, from cysteine to phenylalanine, totals 13 residues. The read is trimmed to its CDR3 DNA, 39 bases read in frame from base 1. This clone was found a few times. Its antigen target is currently unknown. The input lacks base qualities; no much larger clone sits a single base away. In total, roughly 670 healthy bone marrow donors made up the cohort. All cohort members were sampled while nominally healthy, although unrecorded immune exposures were likely present. The donor was CMV seropositive and belonged to the group of more than 250 seropositive cohort members. A peripheral blood sample was provided by each donor, and peripheral blood mononuclear cells were used for TCR beta sequencing. The Qiagen DNeasy Blood Extraction Kit was used to extract genomic DNA from the blood cell samples. Results the study describes overall, beyond this receptor: A further reported finding was that TCR beta sequences accurately predicted the HLA-A and HLA-B alleles for most subjects in the first cohort. A cluster of highly shared sequence variants was judged likely to be a technical artifact of the sequencing pipeline. Because HLA typing was unavailable for some donors at each locus, only the typed subset was used in association tests. A later analysis found that HLA-associated TCR beta chains were more clonally expanded and had lower generation probabilities than equally common non-associated chains. An association between a missense DCLRE1C variant and V-gene and J-gene trimming of TCR beta chains was found in a later genetic analysis and replicated in an independent cohort. A few of the identified cytomegalovirus-associated TCR beta chains were confirmed in vitro to be specific for cytomegalovirus antigens. This cohort had only TCR beta chains sequenced, and the lack of alpha or paired-chain data limited which features could be detected. The study gave a list of 150 to 200 TCR beta chains associated with cytomegalovirus. CMV serostatus was the only immune exposure information available for the cohort. In a later analysis, TCR association rates were found to vary across HLA loci, with the most associated TCRs seen for DRB1 alleles and the fewest for HLA-C alleles. Most TCR sequences were observed very rarely across donors, whereas some public TCRs were present in many individuals. Strong co-occurrence of HLA alleles, especially DR and DQ, made assigning TCR associations to individual alleles difficult. Because counts were too low, seventeen rarely observed V segments, including chromosome 9 orphons, were excluded from the earlier analysis of some 540 of the donors. Correlated functional status among segregating V segments might be attributable to linkage disequilibrium, but an unknown experimental factor could not be ruled out. A later genetic analysis reported fewer N-insertions in productive TCRs among donors in an Asian-associated ancestry cluster than the approximately 700-donor mean. An earlier analysis of 587 of the donors showed that most TCR beta V segments appeared in productive rearrangements either about 87% or about 30% of the time, which broadly matched IMGT annotations. The authors suggested that the approach could potentially be extended to other disease states and immunological phenotypes. Presence/absence analyses assumed roughly uniform sequencing depth across donors, an assumption that may not hold. Specific HLA alleles were associated with roughly 16,000 TCR beta sequences at a false discovery rate of 0.05 in a later analysis. A later analysis reported that several top co-occurrence clusters appeared linked to parvovirus B19, influenza, CMV and Epstein-Barr virus. Because the 87-base-pair reads could not distinguish some IMGT-functional V segments, including TRBV6-2 and TRBV6-3, those segments were excluded. In both the original and validation cohorts, the classifier was reported to diagnose cytomegalovirus status with high specificity and sensitivity. According to a later analysis, most CMV-associated TCR beta chains appeared to be HLA-restricted, and the HLA associations seemed to be driven largely by CMV exposure.

The chain links TRBV7-9 with TRBJ2-5, with no confidently assigned D gene. The J call may be in error: the DNA end matches TRBJ2-7 better. The TCR comes from a male donor in good health and CMV-seropositive. Sequenced sample: PBMCs. The CDR3 region has the sequence CASSLENRYEQYF. The nucleotide sequence reads as follows: TGTGCCAGCAGCTTAGAGAATAGATACGAGCAGTACTTC.